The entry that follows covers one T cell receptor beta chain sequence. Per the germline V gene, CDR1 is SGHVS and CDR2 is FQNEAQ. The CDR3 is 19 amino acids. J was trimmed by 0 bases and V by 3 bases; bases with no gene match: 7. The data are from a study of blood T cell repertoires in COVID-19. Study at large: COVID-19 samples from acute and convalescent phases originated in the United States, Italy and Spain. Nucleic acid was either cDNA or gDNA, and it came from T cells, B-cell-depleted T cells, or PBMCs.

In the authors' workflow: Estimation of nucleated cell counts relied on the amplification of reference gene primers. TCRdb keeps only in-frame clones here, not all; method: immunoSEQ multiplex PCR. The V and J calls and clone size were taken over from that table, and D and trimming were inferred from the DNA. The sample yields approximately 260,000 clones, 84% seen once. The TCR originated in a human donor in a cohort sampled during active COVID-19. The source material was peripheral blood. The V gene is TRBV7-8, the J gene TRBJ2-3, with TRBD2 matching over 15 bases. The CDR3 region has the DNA TGTGCCAGCAGCTTTCGTAGGACTAGCGGGGGGGTTAGCACAGATACGCAGTATTTT. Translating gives CASSFRRTSGGVSTDTQYF.